The clone carrying this TCR beta chain has a handful of counts. Its specificity is unknown. An end of the junction differs from the germline gene, which may be a read error. The sample's time point: persistent/refractory GD, antithyroid drugs over 5 years with positive TRAb. Preparation of the TCR library used RNA extracted from PBMCs. The CDR3 is made up of 14 amino acids. Germline V lookup: CDR1 LNHDA, CDR2 SQIVND (reference sequence). The record originates from a study of regulatory T cells in long-lasting Graves disease. Study at large: Treatment with antithyroid drugs for over 5 years, together with positive TSH receptor antibodies, meant persistent Graves' disease.

General study results and limits: Lower TCR diversity characterized persistent Graves' patients relative to newly diagnosed patients.

Construction of the TCR beta libraries employed iRepertoire HTBI primers in conjunction with Arm-PCR of CDR3 regions. Authors' data handling: Taken together, the samples had 60 or so TRBV and 14 TRBJ segments identified. TCRdb reprocessed the multiplex PCR reads with MiXCR, giving one entry per CDR3 protein. The V and J calls follow TCRdb's processing rather than the paper's. The sample yields around 400,000 distinct CDR3 sequences, approximately 25% seen once. This specimen was peripheral blood mononuclear cells (PBMCs), taken when the disease was refractory, from a patient treated with antithyroid drugs. The rearrangement links TRBV19 to TRBJ1-1, with D perhaps TRBD1 (5 bases). This TCR was sampled from a woman aged 40 to 50 with Graves disease. The CDR3 region is CASSMFRVNAEAFF. Written as DNA, the CDR3 is TGTGCCAGTAGTATGTTCAGGGTGAACGCTGAAGCTTTCTTT.